A selection of T cell receptor beta chains follows, all from one sample in a study of chemoradiotherapy in HPV16-positive cancers. Assay used: immunoSEQ multiplex PCR; TCRdb lists only in-frame clones, some missing. There are tens of thousands of clones in the sample; roughly 66% occur only once, and around 2.5% lies in the top ten. This sample was taken from a patient who underwent chemoradiotherapy. These receptors all come from a human donor with HPV-associated anogenital cancer. CDR3s include the opening cysteine and the closing phenylalanine or tryptophan. A D gene is named only where the DNA matches it firmly. A clone size is listed for some rows: how often the clone was seen (once, few, many), or a class if it is expanded.

D: .; J: TRBJ2-3; V: TRBV4-3; size: .; CDR3: CASSQERVGVSSDTQYF; DNA: TGCGCCAGCAGCCAAGAGCGGGTCGGGGTCAGTTCAGATACGCAGTATTTT
D: TRBD1; J: TRBJ2-1; V: TRBV5-1; size: .; CDR3: CASGDRGPNEQFF; DNA: TGCGCCAGCGGGGACAGGGGACCCAATGAGCAGTTCTTC
D: .; J: TRBJ1-5; V: TRBV28; size: .; CDR3: CASSPVRVLIHQPQHF; DNA: TGTGCCAGCAGTCCGGTCCGGGTCCTCATCCACCAGCCCCAGCATTTT
D: TRBD1; J: TRBJ1-2; V: TRBV28; size: .; CDR3: CASIDRADYGYTF; DNA: TGTGCCAGCATTGACAGGGCTGACTATGGCTACACCTTC
D: .; J: TRBJ1-1; V: TRBV19; size: once; CDR3: CASDGPFSSSNTEAFF; DNA: TGTGCCAGTGACGGTCCCTTTTCTTCCTCGAACACTGAAGCTTTCTTT
D: TRBD2; J: TRBJ2-1; V: TRBV19; size: .; CDR3: CASRPSGRSYNEQFF; DNA: TGTGCCAGTAGGCCTAGCGGGAGGTCCTACAATGAGCAGTTCTTC
D: .; J: TRBJ2-3; V: TRBV18; size: .; CDR3: CASSPVEGTDTQYF; DNA: TGTGCCAGCTCACCAGTTGAGGGCACAGATACGCAGTATTTT
D: .; J: TRBJ2-2; V: TRBV5-1; size: .; CDR3: CASSEQGNTGELFF; DNA: TGCGCCAGCAGCGAGCAGGGTAACACCGGGGAGCTGTTTTTT
D: TRBD1; J: TRBJ2-1; V: TRBV6-6; size: .; CDR3: CASSRDSYNEQFF; DNA: TGTGCCAGCAGTCGGGACAGCTACAATGAGCAGTTCTTC
D: TRBD1; J: TRBJ1-1; V: TRBV4-3; size: .; CDR3: CASSRQGVNTEAFF; DNA: TGCGCCAGCAGCCGACAGGGGGTGAACACTGAAGCTTTCTTT
D: TRBD2; J: TRBJ2-1; V: TRBV27; size: .; CDR3: CASSPRREGEQFF; DNA: TGTGCCAGCAGTCCACGGCGGGAGGGGGAGCAGTTCTTC
D: TRBD1; J: TRBJ1-4; V: TRBV7-9; size: .; CDR3: CASSLGHGTVNEKLFF; DNA: TGTGCCAGCAGCTTAGGGCACGGGACAGTTAATGAAAAACTGTTTTTT
D: .; J: TRBJ2-5; V: TRBV6-5; size: few; CDR3: CASTPPGQETQYF; DNA: TGTGCCAGCACCCCGCCGGGCCAAGAGACCCAGTACTTC
D: TRBD1; J: TRBJ2-5; V: TRBV6-5; size: .; CDR3: CASSKTGRLETQYF; DNA: TGTGCCAGCAGTAAGACAGGGAGATTGGAGACCCAGTACTTC
D: .; J: TRBJ2-1; V: TRBV4-3; size: .; CDR3: CASSQGMQGRQFF; DNA: TGCGCCAGCAGCCAAGGGATGCAGGGGAGGCAGTTCTTC
D: .; J: TRBJ2-7; V: TRBV18; size: .; CDR3: CASSQPGRVRAYEQYF; DNA: TGTGCCAGCTCACAACCCGGCCGGGTGCGGGCCTACGAGCAGTACTTC
D: TRBD1; J: TRBJ2-7; V: TRBV15; size: .; CDR3: CATSRGGTGVSYEQYF; DNA: TGTGCCACCAGCAGAGGCGGCACAGGGGTCTCCTACGAGCAGTACTTC
D: .; J: TRBJ1-2; V: TRBV9; size: .; CDR3: CASNVDPDYGYTF; DNA: TGTGCCAGCAACGTAGATCCAGACTATGGCTACACCTTC
D: TRBD2; J: TRBJ2-1; V: TRBV2; size: .; CDR3: CATRTSGGLGSSYNEQFF; DNA: TGTGCCACCCGGACTAGCGGGGGCCTCGGAAGCTCCTACAATGAGCAGTTCTTC
D: TRBD1; J: TRBJ2-3; V: TRBV5-1; size: .; CDR3: CASSLERQGTTQYF; DNA: TGCGCCAGCAGCTTGGAGCGACAGGGCACAACGCAGTATTTT
D: TRBD2; J: TRBJ2-1; V: TRBV19; size: .; CDR3: CASSSGTSGPYNEQFF; DNA: TGTGCCAGTAGTTCCGGGACTAGCGGGCCTTACAATGAGCAGTTCTTC
D: .; J: TRBJ2-1; V: TRBV4-3; size: .; CDR3: CASSQDWSQGTEQFF; DNA: TGCGCCAGCAGCCAAGATTGGTCCCAGGGGACTGAGCAGTTCTTC
D: .; J: TRBJ2-3; V: TRBV6-1; size: .; CDR3: CASSGRLGTDTQYF; DNA: TGTGCCAGCAGTGGTCGACTAGGCACAGATACGCAGTATTTT
D: TRBD1; J: TRBJ2-1; V: TRBV5-1; size: .; CDR3: CASSLGTGYDNEQFF; DNA: TGCGCCAGCAGCTTGGGGACAGGGTACGACAATGAGCAGTTCTTC
D: .; J: TRBJ1-2; V: TRBV14; size: .; CDR3: CASSQDQGTYGYTF; DNA: TGTGCCAGCAGCCAAGATCAGGGGACCTATGGCTACACCTTC
D: .; J: TRBJ2-3; V: TRBV2; size: few; CDR3: CASRFTTDTQYF; DNA: TGTGCCAGCAGATTTACCACAGATACGCAGTATTTT
D: .; J: TRBJ2-3; V: TRBV7-3; size: once; CDR3: CASSSINGGTDTQYF; DNA: TGTGCCAGCAGCTCAATAAATGGGGGCACAGATACGCAGTATTTT
D: TRBD2; J: TRBJ2-7; V: TRBV25-1; size: .; CDR3: CASSALDRDYNNYEQYF; DNA: TGTGCCAGCAGTGCTTTAGACCGGGACTATAACAACTACGAGCAGTACTTC
D: TRBD2; J: TRBJ2-1; V: TRBV5-1; size: .; CDR3: CASSPSSGVRGEQFF; DNA: TGCGCCAGCAGCCCTTCGAGCGGGGTGCGGGGTGAGCAGTTCTTC
D: .; J: TRBJ2-2; V: TRBV28; size: .; CDR3: CASSMGRSSKYTGELFF; DNA: TGTGCCAGCAGTATGGGCCGTTCGTCTAAATATACCGGGGAGCTGTTTTTT
D: TRBD1; J: TRBJ2-7; V: TRBV11-2; size: few; CDR3: CASSPRTGQQYF; DNA: TGTGCCAGCAGCCCCCGGACAGGCCAGCAGTACTTC
D: .; J: TRBJ2-1; V: TRBV5-1; size: .; CDR3: CASSLEYHNYNEQFF; DNA: TGCGCCAGCAGCTTGGAATACCACAACTACAATGAGCAGTTCTTC
D: .; J: TRBJ2-7; V: TRBV5-1; size: .; CDR3: CASSLGSVSYEQYF; DNA: TGCGCCAGCAGCTTGGGGTCGGTATCCTACGAGCAGTACTTC
D: .; J: TRBJ1-1; V: TRBV4-2; size: .; CDR3: CASSPTLARVDTEAFF; DNA: TGTGCCAGCAGCCCCACTCTGGCCAGGGTGGACACTGAAGCTTTCTTT
D: .; J: TRBJ1-3; V: TRBV28; size: .; CDR3: CASSLGRGMPRNTIYF; DNA: TGTGCCAGCAGTTTGGGAAGGGGGATGCCCAGAAACACCATATATTTT
D: .; J: TRBJ1-5; V: TRBV2; size: .; CDR3: CASSEGGQSNQPQHF; DNA: TGTGCCAGCAGTGAAGGAGGACAGAGCAATCAGCCCCAGCATTTT
D: .; J: TRBJ1-6; V: TRBV10-3; size: .; CDR3: CAISEAPGTNSPLHF; DNA: TGTGCCATCAGCGAAGCCCCAGGTACGAATTCACCCCTCCACTTT